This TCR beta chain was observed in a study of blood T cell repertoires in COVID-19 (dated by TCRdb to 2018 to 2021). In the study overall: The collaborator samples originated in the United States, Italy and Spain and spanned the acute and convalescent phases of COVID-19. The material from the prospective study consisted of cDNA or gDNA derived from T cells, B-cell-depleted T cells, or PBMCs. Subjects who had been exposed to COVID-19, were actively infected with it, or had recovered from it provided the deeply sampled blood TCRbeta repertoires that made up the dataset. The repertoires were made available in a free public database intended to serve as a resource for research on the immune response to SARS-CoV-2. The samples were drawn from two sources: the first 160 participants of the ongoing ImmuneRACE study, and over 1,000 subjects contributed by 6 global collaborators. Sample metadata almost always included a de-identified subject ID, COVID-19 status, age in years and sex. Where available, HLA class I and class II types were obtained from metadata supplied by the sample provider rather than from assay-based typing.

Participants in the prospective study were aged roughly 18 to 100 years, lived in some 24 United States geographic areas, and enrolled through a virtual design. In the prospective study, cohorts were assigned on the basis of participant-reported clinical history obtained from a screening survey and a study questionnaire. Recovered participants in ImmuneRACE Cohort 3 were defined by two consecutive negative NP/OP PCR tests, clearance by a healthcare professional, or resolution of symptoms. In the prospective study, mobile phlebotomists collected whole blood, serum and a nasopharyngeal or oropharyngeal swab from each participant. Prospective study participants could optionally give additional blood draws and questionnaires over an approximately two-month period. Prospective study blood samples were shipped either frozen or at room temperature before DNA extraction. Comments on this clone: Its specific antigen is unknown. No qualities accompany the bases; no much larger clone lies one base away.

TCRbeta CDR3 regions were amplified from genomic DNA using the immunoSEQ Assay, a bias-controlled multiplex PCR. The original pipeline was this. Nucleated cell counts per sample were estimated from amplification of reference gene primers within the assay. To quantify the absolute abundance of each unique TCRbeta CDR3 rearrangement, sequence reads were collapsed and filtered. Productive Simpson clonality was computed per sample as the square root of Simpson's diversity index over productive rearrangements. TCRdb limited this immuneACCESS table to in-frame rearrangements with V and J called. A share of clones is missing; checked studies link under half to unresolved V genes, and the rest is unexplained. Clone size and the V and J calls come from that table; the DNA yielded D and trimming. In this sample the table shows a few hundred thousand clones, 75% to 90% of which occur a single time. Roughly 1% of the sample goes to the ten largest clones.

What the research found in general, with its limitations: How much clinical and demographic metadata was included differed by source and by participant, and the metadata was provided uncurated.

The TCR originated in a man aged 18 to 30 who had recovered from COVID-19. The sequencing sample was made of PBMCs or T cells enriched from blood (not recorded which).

The CDR3: CASIEAGQGGQPQHF. The DNA is TGTGCCAGCATCGAGGCTGGGCAGGGGGGTCAGCCCCAGCATTTT. Here the chain combines TRBV28 and TRBJ1-5, with 7 bases aligning to TRBD1. The germline V gene sets CDR1 to MDHEN and CDR2 to SYDVKM. V loses 7 bases at its end and J loses 6 bases; junction bases beyond the gene matches: 12. Its CDR3 holds 15 amino acids, cysteine through phenylalanine. Only the CDR3 DNA is retained, 45 bases long and in frame from the first base.